This T cell receptor (beta chain) was documented in a study of OX40 agonist ivuxolimab in advanced cancers. Blood samples were obtained at baseline, cycle 4 day 1, and cycle 7 day 1. The germline V gene encodes CDR1 LNHDA and CDR2 SQIVND (reference sequence). With V trimmed by 6 bases and J by 7 bases, 12 bases remained unmatched. CDR3 length equals 16 residues. Generated by immunoSEQ multiplex PCR, the TCRdb table keeps only in-frame clones and is missing some. The sample contains under 60,000 clones, about 87% of which appear only once. In regard to this clone: Additional DNA sequences in this sample encode the identical CDR3.

The receptor's source is an adult with an advanced solid tumor such as melanoma, head and neck, liver or kidney cancer. The rearrangement joins TRBV19 to TRBJ2-2, with 9 nucleotides matching TRBD2. The material sequenced was CD4+ or CD8+ T cells sorted from blood, taken in a trial of the OX40 agonist ivuxolimab. The DNA for the CDR3 is TGTGCCAGTAGCCTAGCGGGAAATCGGGGGAGCGGGGAGCTGTTTTTT. Its protein product is CASSLAGNRGSGELFF.